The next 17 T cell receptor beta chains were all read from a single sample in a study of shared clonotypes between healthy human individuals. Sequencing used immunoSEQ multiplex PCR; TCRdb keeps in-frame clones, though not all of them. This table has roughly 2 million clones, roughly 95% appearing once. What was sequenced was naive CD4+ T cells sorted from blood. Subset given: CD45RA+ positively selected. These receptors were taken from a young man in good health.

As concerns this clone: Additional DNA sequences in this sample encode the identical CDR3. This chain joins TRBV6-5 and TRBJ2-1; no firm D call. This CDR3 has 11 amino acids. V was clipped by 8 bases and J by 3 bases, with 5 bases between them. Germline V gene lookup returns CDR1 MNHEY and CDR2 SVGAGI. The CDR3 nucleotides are TGTGCCAGCGGGCGCTACAATGAGCAGTTCTTC. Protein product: CASGRYNEQFF.

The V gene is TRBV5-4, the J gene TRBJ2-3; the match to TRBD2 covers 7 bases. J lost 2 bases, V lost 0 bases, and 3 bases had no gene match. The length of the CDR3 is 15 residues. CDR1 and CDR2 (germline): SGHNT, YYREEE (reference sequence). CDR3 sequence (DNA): TGTGCCAGCAGCTTGGAACTAGCGAACACAGATACGCAGTATTTT. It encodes CASSLELANTDTQYF.

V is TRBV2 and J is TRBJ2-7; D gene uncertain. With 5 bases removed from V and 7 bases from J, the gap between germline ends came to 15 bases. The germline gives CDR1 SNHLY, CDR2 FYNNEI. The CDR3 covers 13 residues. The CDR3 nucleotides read TGTGCCAGCAGTCCCGTTGGGCTGCGGGAGCAGTACTTC. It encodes CASSPVGLREQYF.

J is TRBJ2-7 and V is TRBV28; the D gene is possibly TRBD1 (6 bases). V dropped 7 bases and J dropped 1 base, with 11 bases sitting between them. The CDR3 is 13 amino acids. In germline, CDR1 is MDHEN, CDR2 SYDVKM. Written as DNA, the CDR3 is TGTGCCAGCATCGACAGGAGGTCCTACGAGCAGTACTTC. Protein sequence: CASIDRRSYEQYF. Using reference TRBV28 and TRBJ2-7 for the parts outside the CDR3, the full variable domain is DVKVTQSSRYLVKRTGEKVFLECVQDMDHENMFWYRQDPGLGLRLIYFSYDVKMKEKGDIPEGYSVSREKKERFSLILESASTNQTSMYLCASIDRRSYEQYFGPGTRLTVT.

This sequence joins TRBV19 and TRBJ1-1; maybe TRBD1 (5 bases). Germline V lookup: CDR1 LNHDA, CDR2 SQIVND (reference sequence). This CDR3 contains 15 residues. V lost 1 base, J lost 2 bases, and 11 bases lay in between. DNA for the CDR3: TGTGCCAGTAGTATAGGCGACAGAATCAACACTGAAGCTTTCTTT. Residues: CASSIGDRINTEAFF.

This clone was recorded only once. The CDR3 is CASSYSDRPREGYTF. Written as DNA, the CDR3 is TGTGCCAGCAGTTACTCGGATCGACCCAGGGAAGGCTACACCTTC. The chain is built from TRBV6-6 and TRBJ1-2, with D perhaps TRBD1 (5 bases). V was clipped by 0 bases and J by 8 bases, with 16 bases between them. The length of the CDR3 is 15 residues. Germline V gives CDR1 MNHNY, CDR2 SVGAGI (reference sequence).

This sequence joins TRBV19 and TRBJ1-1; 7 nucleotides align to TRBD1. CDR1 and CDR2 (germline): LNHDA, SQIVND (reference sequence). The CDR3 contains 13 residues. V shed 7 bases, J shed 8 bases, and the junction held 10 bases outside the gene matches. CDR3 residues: CASNTIPGQEAFF. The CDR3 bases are TGTGCCAGTAACACTATACCGGGACAGGAAGCTTTCTTT.

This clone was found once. In DNA form, the CDR3 reads TGTGCCAGCAGCGCTAATCCGGGACAGGCTACGGGTACGCAGTATTTT. It specifies CASSANPGQATGTQYF. The chain couples TRBV5-4 to TRBJ2-3; 8 positions agree with TRBD1. Germline values: CDR1 SGHNT, CDR2 YYREEE (reference sequence). This CDR3 has 16 residues. The trim removed 4 bases at V and 8 bases at J, leaving 15 bases unmatched.

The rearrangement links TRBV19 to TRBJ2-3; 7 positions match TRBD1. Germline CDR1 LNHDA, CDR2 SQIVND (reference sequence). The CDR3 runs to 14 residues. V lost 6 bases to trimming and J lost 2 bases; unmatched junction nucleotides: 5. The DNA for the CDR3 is TGTGCCAGTAGGGGACAGATGATCACAGATACGCAGTATTTT. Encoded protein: CASRGQMITDTQYF.

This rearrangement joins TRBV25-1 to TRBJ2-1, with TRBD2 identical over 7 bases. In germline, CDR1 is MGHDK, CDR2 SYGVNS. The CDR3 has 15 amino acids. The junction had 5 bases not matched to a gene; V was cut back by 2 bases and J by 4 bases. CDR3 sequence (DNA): TGTGCCAGCAGTGAAAGCGCGGGAGCGTACAATGAGCAGTTCTTC. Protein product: CASSESAGAYNEQFF. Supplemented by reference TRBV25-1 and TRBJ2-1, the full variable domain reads EADIYQTPRYLVIGTGKKITLECSQTMGHDKMYWYQQDPGMELHLIHYSYGVNSTEKGDLSSESTVSRIRTEHFPLTLESARPSHTSQYLCASSESAGAYNEQFFGPGTRLTVL.

CDR3 sequence reads: CASSEGRAYEQYF. DNA for the CDR3: TGCGCCAGCAGTGAAGGCAGGGCCTACGAGCAGTACTTC. The chain combines TRBV10-2 with TRBJ2-7; D is possibly TRBD1 (5 bases). The CDR3 covers 13 residues. Germline V gene data show CDR1 as WSHSY and CDR2 as SAAADI. The germline V and J ends were trimmed by 3 bases and 2 bases, with 8 bases remaining between them.

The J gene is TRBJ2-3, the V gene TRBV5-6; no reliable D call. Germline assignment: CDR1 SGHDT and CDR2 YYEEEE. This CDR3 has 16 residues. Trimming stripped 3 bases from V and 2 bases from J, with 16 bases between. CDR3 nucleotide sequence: TGTGCCAGCAGCTGGGAACAGAACCCAGTCACAGATACGCAGTATTTT. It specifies CASSWEQNPVTDTQYF.

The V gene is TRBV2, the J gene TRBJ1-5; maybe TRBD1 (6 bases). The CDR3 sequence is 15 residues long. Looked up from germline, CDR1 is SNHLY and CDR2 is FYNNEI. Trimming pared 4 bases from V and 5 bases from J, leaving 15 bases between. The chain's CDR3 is CASSGSGGGHQPQHF. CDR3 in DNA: TGTGCCAGCAGTGGCTCCGGGGGGGGGCATCAGCCCCAGCATTTT.

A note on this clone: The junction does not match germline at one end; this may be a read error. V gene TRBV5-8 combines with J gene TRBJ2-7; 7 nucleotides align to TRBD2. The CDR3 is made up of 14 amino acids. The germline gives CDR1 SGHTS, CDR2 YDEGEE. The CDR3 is CASSLGGNGRNRNF. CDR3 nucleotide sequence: TGTGCCAGCAGCTTGGGGGGTAACGGGAGGAACCGAAACTTC.

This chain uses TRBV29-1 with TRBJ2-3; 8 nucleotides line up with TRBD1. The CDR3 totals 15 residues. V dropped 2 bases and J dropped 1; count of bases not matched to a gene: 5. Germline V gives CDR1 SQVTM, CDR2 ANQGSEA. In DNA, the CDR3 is TGCAGCGTTGAACCTCCGGACAGGGGCACAGATACGCAGTATTTT. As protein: CSVEPPDRGTDTQYF.

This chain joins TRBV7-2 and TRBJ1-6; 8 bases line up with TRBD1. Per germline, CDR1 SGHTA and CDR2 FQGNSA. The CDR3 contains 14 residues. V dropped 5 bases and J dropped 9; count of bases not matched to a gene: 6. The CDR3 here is CASSPGQGRSPLHF. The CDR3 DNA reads TGTGCCAGCAGCCCCGGACAGGGACGTTCACCCCTCCACTTT.

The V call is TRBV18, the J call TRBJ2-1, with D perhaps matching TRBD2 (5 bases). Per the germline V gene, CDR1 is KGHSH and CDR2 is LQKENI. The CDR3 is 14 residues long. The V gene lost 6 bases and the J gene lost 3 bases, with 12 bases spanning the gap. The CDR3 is CASSPTGNYNEQFF. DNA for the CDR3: TGTGCCAGCTCCCCGACGGGGAACTACAATGAGCAGTTCTTC.